The rows below give T cell receptor beta chains drawn from one sample of a study of T cells after yellow fever vaccination. Each CDR3 protein gets one entry after TCRdb re-called the 5' RACE reads with MiXCR. The repertoire consists of under 150,000 distinct CDR3 sequences, with less than 9.5% occurring once and the leading ten covering roughly 0.73%. Sequences were derived from CD4+ T cells sorted from PBMCs, sampled 5 days after the yellow fever booster vaccination. Receptor source: a man aged 30-40 years who received the YFV17D yellow fever vaccine. Each CDR3 is given with its conserved first and last residue. Each record gives: clone size, V gene, D gene, J gene, CDR3 DNA, CDR3 protein. The D gene is left open where the match is weak. Clone size is not always given. Where it is, it says once, few, many or a class for expanded clones.

abundance: .; v_gene: TRBV3-1; d_gene: .; j_gene: TRBJ1-1; CDR3nt: TGTGCCAGCAGCCAAGATTGGCAGGGGAGGGAAACTTTCTTT; CDR3aa: CASSQDWQGRETFF
abundance: many; v_gene: TRBV5-1; d_gene: .; j_gene: TRBJ1-4; CDR3nt: TGCGCCAGCACGGCGACGGACAGCTCTGAAAAACTGTTTTTT; CDR3aa: CASTATDSSEKLFF
abundance: many; v_gene: TRBV5-1; d_gene: TRBD2; j_gene: TRBJ2-7; CDR3nt: TGCGCCAGCAGCTTGGCCGGGACTAGCGGGAGTCGCGAGCAGTACTTC; CDR3aa: CASSLAGTSGSREQYF
abundance: many; v_gene: TRBV20-1; d_gene: TRBD2; j_gene: TRBJ2-1; CDR3nt: TGCAGTGCTCTAGCGGGAGTCAGCTCCTACAATGAGCAGTTCTTC; CDR3aa: CSALAGVSSYNEQFF
abundance: many; v_gene: TRBV12-3/TRBV12-4; d_gene: TRBD2; j_gene: TRBJ2-1; CDR3nt: TGTGCCAGCAGCCCCGGGACTAGCGGGAGTGATGAGCAGTTCTTC; CDR3aa: CASSPGTSGSDEQFF
abundance: few; v_gene: TRBV19; d_gene: TRBD2; j_gene: TRBJ2-7; CDR3nt: TGTGCCAGTAGTACGTTTAGCGGGAGGGCCGAGTTCGAGCAGTACTTC; CDR3aa: CASSTFSGRAEFEQYF
abundance: .; v_gene: TRBV20-1; d_gene: TRBD1; j_gene: TRBJ2-2; CDR3nt: TGCAGTGCTAGAGAGACAGGGTTGTCCCCCACCGGGGAGCTGTTTTTT; CDR3aa: CSARETGLSPTGELFF
abundance: few; v_gene: TRBV20-1; d_gene: .; j_gene: TRBJ2-7; CDR3nt: TGCAGTGCTAGTACTGGGAGCTCCTACGAGCAGTACTTC; CDR3aa: CSASTGSSYEQYF
abundance: many; v_gene: TRBV6-1; d_gene: .; j_gene: TRBJ2-7; CDR3nt: TGTGCCAGCACCGCGGGCAGGAAATACTACGAGCAGTACTTC; CDR3aa: CASTAGRKYYEQYF
abundance: many; v_gene: TRBV12-3/TRBV12-4; d_gene: .; j_gene: TRBJ2-2; CDR3nt: TGTGCCAGCAGCCTACAGGGCACGAACACCGGGGAGCTGTTTTTT; CDR3aa: CASSLQGTNTGELFF
abundance: .; v_gene: TRBV10-3; d_gene: TRBD2; j_gene: TRBJ2-5; CDR3nt: TGTGCCATCGGAAGGGGAGGGGCAGGGCAAGAGACCCAGTACTTC; CDR3aa: CAIGRGGAGQETQYF
abundance: many; v_gene: TRBV4-3; d_gene: TRBD1; j_gene: TRBJ2-6; CDR3nt: TGCGCCAGCAGCCAAGACAGCAGGGGGTTCGGGGCCAACGTCCTGACTTTC; CDR3aa: CASSQDSRGFGANVLTF
abundance: many; v_gene: TRBV18; d_gene: TRBD1; j_gene: TRBJ2-1; CDR3nt: TGTGCCAGCTCATCTACCGGGACAGGTAACAATGAGCAGTTCTTC; CDR3aa: CASSSTGTGNNEQFF
abundance: many; v_gene: TRBV7-2; d_gene: TRBD1; j_gene: TRBJ2-5; CDR3nt: TGTGCCAGCAGCCGCCGGGACAGGGAAAGGGAGACCCAGTACTTC; CDR3aa: CASSRRDRERETQYF
abundance: many; v_gene: TRBV9; d_gene: .; j_gene: TRBJ2-7; CDR3nt: TGTGCCAGCAGCATATACGGGACCTCCCTGGGCGAGCAGTACTTC; CDR3aa: CASSIYGTSLGEQYF
abundance: many; v_gene: TRBV18; d_gene: TRBD2; j_gene: TRBJ2-1; CDR3nt: TGTGCCAGCTCACCACCCGGCGGGAGTGGTGAGCAGTTCTTC; CDR3aa: CASSPPGGSGEQFF
abundance: few; v_gene: TRBV12-3/TRBV12-4; d_gene: TRBD2; j_gene: TRBJ2-5; CDR3nt: TGTGCCAGCAGCCCCCTGGGAGCGGGAGGGCCGTCAGAGACCCAGTACTTC; CDR3aa: CASSPLGAGGPSETQYF
abundance: many; v_gene: TRBV6-5; d_gene: .; j_gene: TRBJ1-1; CDR3nt: TGTGCCAGCAGTTACTCGGGTGGTAGGGAAACTGAAGCTTTCTTT; CDR3aa: CASSYSGGRETEAFF
abundance: many; v_gene: TRBV7-2; d_gene: .; j_gene: TRBJ2-5; CDR3nt: TGTGCCAGCAGCTCCCCGGGACTCCCCCAAGAGACCCAGTACTTC; CDR3aa: CASSSPGLPQETQYF
abundance: few; v_gene: TRBV7-8; d_gene: .; j_gene: TRBJ2-3; CDR3nt: TGTGCCAGCAGCTTAGGAACACGACGGGGGGCACAGAATACGCAGTATTTT; CDR3aa: CASSLGTRRGAQNTQYF
abundance: many; v_gene: TRBV20-1; d_gene: .; j_gene: TRBJ2-7; CDR3nt: TGCAGTGCTAGACGAAAATACGAGCAGTACTTC; CDR3aa: CSARRKYEQYF
abundance: many; v_gene: TRBV12-3/TRBV12-4; d_gene: TRBD1; j_gene: TRBJ1-3; CDR3nt: TGTGCCAGCAGTCTCCAGGGACAGGGCTCTGGAAACACCATATATTTT; CDR3aa: CASSLQGQGSGNTIYF
abundance: many; v_gene: TRBV7-2; d_gene: TRBD1; j_gene: TRBJ2-7; CDR3nt: TGTGCCAGCCCGACCGGGACAGGGGAGAGCGAGCAGTACTTC; CDR3aa: CASPTGTGESEQYF
abundance: many; v_gene: TRBV24-1; d_gene: .; j_gene: TRBJ2-1; CDR3nt: TGTGCCACCAGTGATCCTTTGGGGAATGAGCAGTTCTTC; CDR3aa: CATSDPLGNEQFF
abundance: few; v_gene: TRBV18; d_gene: .; j_gene: TRBJ2-5; CDR3nt: TGTGCCAGCTCACCTGGCCCGGAGACCCAGTACTTC; CDR3aa: CASSPGPETQYF
abundance: many; v_gene: TRBV11-2; d_gene: .; j_gene: TRBJ1-1; CDR3nt: TGTGCCAGCAGCTTTGCGGGGATTGGAGCTTTCTTT; CDR3aa: CASSFAGIGAFF
abundance: many; v_gene: TRBV3-1; d_gene: .; j_gene: TRBJ2-1; CDR3nt: TGTGCCAGCAGCCAAGACCAGGGCACCTACAATGAGCAGTTCTTC; CDR3aa: CASSQDQGTYNEQFF
abundance: many; v_gene: TRBV12-3/TRBV12-4; d_gene: .; j_gene: TRBJ1-1; CDR3nt: TGTGCCAGCAGTCCCCGGGCGGGCGCTTTCTTT; CDR3aa: CASSPRAGAFF
abundance: many; v_gene: TRBV7-2; d_gene: TRBD1; j_gene: TRBJ1-2; CDR3nt: TGTGCCAGCAGCTCGAGGACAGGGGGAGGCTACACCTTC; CDR3aa: CASSSRTGGGYTF